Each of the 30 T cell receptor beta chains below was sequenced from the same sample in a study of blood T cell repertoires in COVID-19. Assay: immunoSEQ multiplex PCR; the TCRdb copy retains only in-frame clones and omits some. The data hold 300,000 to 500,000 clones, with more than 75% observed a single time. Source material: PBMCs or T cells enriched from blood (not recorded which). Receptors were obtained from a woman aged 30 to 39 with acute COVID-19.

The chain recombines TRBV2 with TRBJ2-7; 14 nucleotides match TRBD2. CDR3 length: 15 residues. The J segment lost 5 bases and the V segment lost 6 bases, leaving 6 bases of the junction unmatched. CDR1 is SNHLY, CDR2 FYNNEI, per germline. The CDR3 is CASRRTSGGINEQYF. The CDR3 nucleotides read TGTGCCAGCAGAAGGACTAGCGGGGGGATCAACGAGCAGTACTTC. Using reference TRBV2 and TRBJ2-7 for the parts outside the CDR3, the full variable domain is EPEVTQTPSHQVTQMGQEVILRCVPISNHLYFYWYRQILGQKVEFLVSFYNNEISEKSEIFDDQFSVERPDGSNFTLKIRSTKLEDSAMYFCASRRTSGGINEQYFGPGTRLTVT.

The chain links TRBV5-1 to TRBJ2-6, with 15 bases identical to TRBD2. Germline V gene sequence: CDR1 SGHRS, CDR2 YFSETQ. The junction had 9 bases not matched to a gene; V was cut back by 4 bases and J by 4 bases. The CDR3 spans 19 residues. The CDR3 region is CASSLRTSGGAAGANVLTF. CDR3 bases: TGCGCCAGCAGCCTCCGGACTAGCGGGGGGGCTGCGGGGGCCAACGTCCTGACTTTC.

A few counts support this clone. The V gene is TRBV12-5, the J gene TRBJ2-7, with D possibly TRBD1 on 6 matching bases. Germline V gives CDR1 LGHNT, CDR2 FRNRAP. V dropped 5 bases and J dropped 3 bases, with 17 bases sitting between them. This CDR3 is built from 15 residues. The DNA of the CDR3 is TGTGCTAGTGGTCCACTGGGGGCAAGTGGCTACGAGCAGTACTTC. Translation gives CASGPLGASGYEQYF.

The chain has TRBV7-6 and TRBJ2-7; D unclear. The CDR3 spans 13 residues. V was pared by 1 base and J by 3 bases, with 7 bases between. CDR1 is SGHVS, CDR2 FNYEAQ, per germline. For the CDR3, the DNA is TGTGCCAGCAGCTTAGGGCTTAACTACGAGCAGTACTTC. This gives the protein CASSLGLNYEQYF.

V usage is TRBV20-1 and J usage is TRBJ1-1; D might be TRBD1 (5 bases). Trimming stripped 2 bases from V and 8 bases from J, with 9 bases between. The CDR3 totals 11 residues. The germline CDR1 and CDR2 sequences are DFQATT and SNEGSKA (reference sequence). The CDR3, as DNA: TGCAGTGCTAGACGGGACTCAGAAGCTTTCTTT. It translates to CSARRDSEAFF.

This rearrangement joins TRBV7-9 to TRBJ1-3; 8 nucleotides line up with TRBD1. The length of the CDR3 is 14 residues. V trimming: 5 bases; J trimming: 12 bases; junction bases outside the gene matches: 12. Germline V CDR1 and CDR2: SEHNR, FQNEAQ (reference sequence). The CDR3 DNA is TGTGCCAGCAGCCTGACAGGGGCCCCCATCATCATATATTTT. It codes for CASSLTGAPIIIYF.

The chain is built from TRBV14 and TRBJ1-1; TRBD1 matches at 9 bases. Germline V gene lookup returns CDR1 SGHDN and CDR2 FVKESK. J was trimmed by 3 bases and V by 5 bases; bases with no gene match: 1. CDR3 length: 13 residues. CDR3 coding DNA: TGTGCCAGCAGCGGACAGGGGTACACTGAAGCTTTCTTT. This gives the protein CASSGQGYTEAFF.

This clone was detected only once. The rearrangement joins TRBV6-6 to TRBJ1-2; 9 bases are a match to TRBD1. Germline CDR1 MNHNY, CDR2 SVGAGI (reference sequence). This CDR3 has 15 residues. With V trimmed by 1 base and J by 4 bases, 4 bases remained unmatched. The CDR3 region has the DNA TGTGCCAGCAGTTACTTGACAGGGGGTGGCTATGGCTACACCTTC. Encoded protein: CASSYLTGGGYGYTF.

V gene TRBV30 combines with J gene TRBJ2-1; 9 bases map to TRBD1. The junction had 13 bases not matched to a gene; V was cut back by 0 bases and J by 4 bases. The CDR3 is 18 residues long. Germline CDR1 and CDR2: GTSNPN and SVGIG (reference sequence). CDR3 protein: CAWSVTGGPTSWYNEQFF. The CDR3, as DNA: TGTGCCTGGAGTGTAACAGGGGGCCCCACCTCATGGTACAATGAGCAGTTCTTC.

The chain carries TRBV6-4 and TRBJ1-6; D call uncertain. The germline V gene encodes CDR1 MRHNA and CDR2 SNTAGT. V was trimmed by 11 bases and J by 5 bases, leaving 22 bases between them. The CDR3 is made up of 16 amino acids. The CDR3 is CAGKEPPPGDNSPLHF. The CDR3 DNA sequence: TGTGCCGGCAAAGAACCTCCCCCCGGGGATAATTCACCCCTCCACTTT.

The CDR3 reads CASSLDRVLAVADTQYF. The CDR3 nucleotides are TGTGCCAGCAGCTTGGATCGGGTATTAGCGGTGGCTGATACGCAGTATTTT. The rearrangement joins TRBV5-8 to TRBJ2-3; perhaps TRBD2 as D (6 bases). The CDR3 runs to 17 residues. CDR1 SGHTS and CDR2 YDEGEE come from the germline V gene. V was pared by 0 bases and J by 6 bases, with 20 bases between.

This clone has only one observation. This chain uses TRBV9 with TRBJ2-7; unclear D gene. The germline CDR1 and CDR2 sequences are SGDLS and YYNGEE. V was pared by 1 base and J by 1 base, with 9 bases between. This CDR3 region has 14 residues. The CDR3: CASSVRPGSYEQYF. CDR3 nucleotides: TGTGCCAGCAGCGTAAGACCCGGGTCCTACGAGCAGTACTTC. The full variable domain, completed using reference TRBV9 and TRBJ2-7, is DSGVTQTPKHLITATGQRVTLRCSPRSGDLSVYWYQQSLDQGLQFLIQYYNGEERAKGNILERFSAQQFPDLHSELNLSSLELGDSALYFCASSVRPGSYEQYFGPGTRLTVT.

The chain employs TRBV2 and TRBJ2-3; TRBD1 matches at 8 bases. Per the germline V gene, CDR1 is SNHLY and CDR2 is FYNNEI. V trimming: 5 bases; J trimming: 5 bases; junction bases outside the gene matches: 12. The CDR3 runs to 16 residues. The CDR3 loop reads CASSKPRTGPVDTQYF. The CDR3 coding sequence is TGTGCCAGCAGTAAACCCCGGACAGGGCCAGTAGATACGCAGTATTTT.

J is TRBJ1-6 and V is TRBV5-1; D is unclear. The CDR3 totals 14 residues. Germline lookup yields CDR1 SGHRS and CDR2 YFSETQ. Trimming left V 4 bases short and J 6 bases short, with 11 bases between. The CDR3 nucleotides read TGCGCCAGCAGCCCGGGTTCACTTAATTCACCCCTCCACTTT. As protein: CASSPGSLNSPLHF.

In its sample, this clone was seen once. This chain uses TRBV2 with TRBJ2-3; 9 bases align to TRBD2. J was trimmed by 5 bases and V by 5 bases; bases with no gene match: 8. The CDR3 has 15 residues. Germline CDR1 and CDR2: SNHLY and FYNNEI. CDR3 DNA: TGTGCCAGCAGTAAAATAGCGGGGGACGAAGATACGCAGTATTTT. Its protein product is CASSKIAGDEDTQYF.

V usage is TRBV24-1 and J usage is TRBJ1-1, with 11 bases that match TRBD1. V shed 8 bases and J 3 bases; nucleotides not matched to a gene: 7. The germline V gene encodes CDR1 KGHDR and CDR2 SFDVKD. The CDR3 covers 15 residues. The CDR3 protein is CATTAAGQGDTEAFF. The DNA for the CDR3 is TGTGCCACCACCGCTGCGGGACAGGGGGACACTGAAGCTTTCTTT.

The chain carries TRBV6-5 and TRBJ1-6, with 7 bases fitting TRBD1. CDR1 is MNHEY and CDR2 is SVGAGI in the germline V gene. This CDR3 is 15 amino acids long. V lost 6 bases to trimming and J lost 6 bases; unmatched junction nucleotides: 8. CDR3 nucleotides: TGTGCCAGCAGCATACGAGGGACAGTTAATTCACCCCTCCACTTT. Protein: CASSIRGTVNSPLHF.

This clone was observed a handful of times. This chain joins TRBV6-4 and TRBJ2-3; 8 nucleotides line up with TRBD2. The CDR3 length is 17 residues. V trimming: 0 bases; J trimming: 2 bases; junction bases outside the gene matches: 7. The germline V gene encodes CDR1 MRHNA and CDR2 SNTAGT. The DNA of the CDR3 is TGTGCCAGCAGTGACTCCCCCGGGGGGGCCGCCACAGATACGCAGTATTTT. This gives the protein CASSDSPGGAATDTQYF.

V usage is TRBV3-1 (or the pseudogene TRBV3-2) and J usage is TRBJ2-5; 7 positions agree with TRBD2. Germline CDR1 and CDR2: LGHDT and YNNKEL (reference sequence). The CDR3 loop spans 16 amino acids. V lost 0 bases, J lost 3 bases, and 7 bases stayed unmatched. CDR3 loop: CASSQELARGEETQYF. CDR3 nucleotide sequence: TGTGCCAGCAGCCAAGAACTAGCGAGGGGAGAAGAGACCCAGTACTTC.

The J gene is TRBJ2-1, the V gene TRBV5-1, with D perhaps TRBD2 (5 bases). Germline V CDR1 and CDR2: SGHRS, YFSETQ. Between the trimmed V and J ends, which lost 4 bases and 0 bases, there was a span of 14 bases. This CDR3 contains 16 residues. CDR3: CASSPGYGSSYNEQFF. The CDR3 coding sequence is TGCGCCAGCAGCCCTGGGTATGGGAGCTCCTACAATGAGCAGTTCTTC.

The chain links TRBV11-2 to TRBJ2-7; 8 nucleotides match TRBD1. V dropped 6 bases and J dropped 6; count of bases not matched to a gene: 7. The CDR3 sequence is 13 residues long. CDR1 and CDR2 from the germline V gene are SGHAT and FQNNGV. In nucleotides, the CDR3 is TGTGCCAGCAGTCACCCCGGGACAGGCGAGCAGTACTTC. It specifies CASSHPGTGEQYF.

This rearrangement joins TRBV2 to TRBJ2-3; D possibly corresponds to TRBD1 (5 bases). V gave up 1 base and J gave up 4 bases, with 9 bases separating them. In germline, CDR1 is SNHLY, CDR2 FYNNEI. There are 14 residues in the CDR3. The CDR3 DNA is TGTGCCAGCAGTGAAGATAGGGGCTCAGATACGCAGTATTTT. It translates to CASSEDRGSDTQYF.

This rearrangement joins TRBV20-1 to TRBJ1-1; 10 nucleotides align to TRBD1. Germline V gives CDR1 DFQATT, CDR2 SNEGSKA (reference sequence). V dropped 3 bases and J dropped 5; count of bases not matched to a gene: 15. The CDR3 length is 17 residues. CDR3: CSASYVPGQGGYTEAFF. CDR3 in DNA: TGCAGTGCTAGTTACGTGCCTGGACAGGGGGGGTATACTGAAGCTTTCTTT.

The CDR3 reads CATSGDSASADTQYF. DNA for the CDR3: TGTGCCACCAGTGGGGACTCGGCGTCTGCAGATACGCAGTATTTT. J is TRBJ2-3 and V is TRBV24-1; D perhaps matches TRBD2 (6 bases). Looked up from germline, CDR1 is KGHDR and CDR2 is SFDVKD. This CDR3 is 15 amino acids long. Trimming took 5 bases from V and 4 from J, leaving 15 bases between them.

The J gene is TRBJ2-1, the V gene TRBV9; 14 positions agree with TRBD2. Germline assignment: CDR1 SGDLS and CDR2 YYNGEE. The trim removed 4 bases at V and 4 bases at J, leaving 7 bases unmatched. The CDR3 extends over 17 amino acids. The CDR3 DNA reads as TGTGCCAGCAGCCAAAGAGGACTAGCGGGGGGTTACAATGAGCAGTTCTTC. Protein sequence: CASSQRGLAGGYNEQFF.

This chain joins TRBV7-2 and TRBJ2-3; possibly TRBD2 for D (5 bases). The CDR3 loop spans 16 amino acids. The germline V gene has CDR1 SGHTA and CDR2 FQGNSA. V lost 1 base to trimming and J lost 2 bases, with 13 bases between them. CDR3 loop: CASSLVPSGNTDTQYF. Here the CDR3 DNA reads TGTGCCAGCAGCTTAGTCCCCAGCGGAAACACAGATACGCAGTATTTT. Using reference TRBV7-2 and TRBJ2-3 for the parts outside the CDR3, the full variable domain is GAGVSQSPSNKVTEKGKDVELRCDPISGHTALYWYRQSLGQGLEFLIYFQGNSAPDKSGLPSDRFSAERTGGSVSTLTIQRTQQEDSAVYLCASSLVPSGNTDTQYFGPGTRLTVL.

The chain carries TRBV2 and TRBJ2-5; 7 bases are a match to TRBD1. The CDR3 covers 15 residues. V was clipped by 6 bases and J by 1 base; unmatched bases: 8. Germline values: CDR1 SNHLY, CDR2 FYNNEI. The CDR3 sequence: CASSPEQGSQETQYF. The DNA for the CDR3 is TGTGCCAGCAGCCCCGAACAGGGGTCCCAAGAGACCCAGTACTTC. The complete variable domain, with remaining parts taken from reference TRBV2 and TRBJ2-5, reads EPEVTQTPSHQVTQMGQEVILRCVPISNHLYFYWYRQILGQKVEFLVSFYNNEISEKSEIFDDQFSVERPDGSNFTLKIRSTKLEDSAMYFCASSPEQGSQETQYFGPGTRLLVL.

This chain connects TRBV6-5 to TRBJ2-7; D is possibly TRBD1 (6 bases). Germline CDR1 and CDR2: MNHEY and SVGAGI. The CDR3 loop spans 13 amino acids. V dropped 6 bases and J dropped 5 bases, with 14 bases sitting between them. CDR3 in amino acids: CASRPGTLDEQYF. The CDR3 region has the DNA TGTGCCAGCAGACCCGGGACATTGGACGAGCAGTACTTC.

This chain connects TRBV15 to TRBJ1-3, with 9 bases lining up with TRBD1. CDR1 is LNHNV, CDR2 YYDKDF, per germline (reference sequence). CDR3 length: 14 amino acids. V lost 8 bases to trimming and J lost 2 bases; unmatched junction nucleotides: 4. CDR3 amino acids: CATSGTGTGNTIYF. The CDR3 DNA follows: TGTGCCACCTCCGGGACAGGGACTGGAAACACCATATATTTT.

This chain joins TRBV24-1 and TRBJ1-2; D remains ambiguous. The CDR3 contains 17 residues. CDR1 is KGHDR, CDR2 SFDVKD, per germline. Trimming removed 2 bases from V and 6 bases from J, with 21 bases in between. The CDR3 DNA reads TGTGCCACCAGTGATTCAAATCAGCAGGTTTTCATGGATGGCTACACCTTC. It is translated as CATSDSNQQVFMDGYTF.